A selection of T cell receptor beta chains follows, all from one sample in a study of cytomegalovirus exposure and HLA in healthy donors. Clones were read by immunoSEQ multiplex PCR, and TCRdb kept only the in-frame ones, dropping some. Found here are some 170,000 clones, about four fifths of them singletons; the top ten hold 3.5% to 5%. The sample taken for sequencing was PBMCs. Receptors were obtained from a man between 50 and 59 years old in good health and CMV-seropositive. The conserved cysteine and the conserved F or W are not part of the CDR3 here.

V,CDR3
TRBV28,ATGTDYEQY
TRBV10-3,AIRGGPGETQY
TRBV7-9,ASSNVEAVAYEQY
TRBV6-1,ASSVLGTGGADLGKLF
TRBV19,ASSGGGHGYNEQF
TRBV15,ATSRVDREGAKNIQY
TRBV18,ASSPLDRVGETQY
TRBV2,ASMGPLGPGELF
TRBV10-3,ASCRGPNTEAF
TRBV30,AWIIGSHEQY
TRBV28,ASSLLDRGGDYGYT
TRBV7-3,ASSSPWTGGPDTQY
TRBV6-5,ASSYAAGYEQY
TRBV5-1,ASSGGFSTDTQY
TRBV7-9,ASSPKRTGGVYNEQF
TRBV18,ASAGGSTYNEQF
TRBV7-3,ASSLRGLAGITDTQY
TRBV2,ASSEARSQVRQY
TRBV5-6,ASSFPSGGAADTQY
TRBV9,ASSVASSLVYEQY
TRBV11-2,ASSFHFQETQY
TRBV7-8,ASSLARTSGWGETQY
TRBV9,ASSADGSSYNEQF
TRBV7-9,ASSRDSLGEQY
TRBV7-3,ASSPGTGTGELF
TRBV4-3,AGSPGLSNTGELF
TRBV7-2,ASSSYSGDEQY
TRBV5-6,ASRKTSGGYEQY
TRBV7-6,ASSSGLAGGPTDTQY
TRBV28,ASSSGSRSSTDTQY
TRBV29-1,SVSGTGGNGYT
TRBV7-3,ASSPISGANVLT
TRBV7-9,SSSLDGAYRGYT
TRBV7-7,ATLAYSYNEQF
TRBV19,ASSASATSYEQY
TRBV4-1,ASSPPSGQPQH
TRBV10-1,ASSIRDRVPEQY
TRBV7-8,ASTFAGSYEQY
TRBV28,ASSFPRTTGGYEKLF
TRBV27,ASSPGGAGSPLH
TRBV5-1,ASSRSGSRDNEQF
TRBV10-3,AISGGLTDTQY